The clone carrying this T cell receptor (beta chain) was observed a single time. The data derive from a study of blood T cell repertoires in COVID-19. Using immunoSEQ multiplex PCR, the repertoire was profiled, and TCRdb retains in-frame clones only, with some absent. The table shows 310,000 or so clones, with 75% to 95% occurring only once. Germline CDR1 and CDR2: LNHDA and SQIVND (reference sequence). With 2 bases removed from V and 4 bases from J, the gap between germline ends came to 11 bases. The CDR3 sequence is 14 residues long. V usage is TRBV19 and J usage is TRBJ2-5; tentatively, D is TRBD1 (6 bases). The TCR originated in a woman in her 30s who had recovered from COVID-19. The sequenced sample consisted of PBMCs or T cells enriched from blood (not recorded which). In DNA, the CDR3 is TGTGCCAGTAGTATAAGTTGGGGGCTAGAGACCCAGTACTTC. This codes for CASSISWGLETQYF.